These 30 T cell receptor beta chains were sequenced from one sample in a study of T cell responses to AZD1222 COVID-19 vaccine. The data were produced by immunoSEQ multiplex PCR, yet TCRdb's version contains in-frame clones alone and is incomplete. Found here are about 110,000 clones, roughly 90% of them singletons; the top ten hold 6.5% to 8%. The sequencing used peripheral blood, collected on day 0 of AZD1222 vaccination. The receptors stem from an adult in good health.

The chain links TRBV7-2 to TRBJ2-3; D ambiguous. Per the germline V gene, CDR1 is SGHTA and CDR2 is FQGNSA. This CDR3 is 14 amino acids long. The ends were cut back, 1 base at V and 0 bases at J, with 5 bases in the middle. In nucleotides, the CDR3 is TGTGCCAGCAGCTTAGGGATTAGCACAGATACGCAGTATTTT. Encoded protein: CASSLGISTDTQYF.

This clone was detected only once. The chain is built from TRBV7-9 and TRBJ2-1; D gene ambiguous. Deletions cut 7 bases from V and 6 bases from J, with 13 bases between. The CDR3 sequence is 13 residues long. Germline V gene sequence: CDR1 SEHNR, CDR2 FQNEAQ (reference sequence). CDR3 DNA: TGTGCCAGCACCGCGTCAGGATCCAATGAGCAGTTCTTC. It encodes CASTASGSNEQFF. Combining the CDR3 with reference TRBV7-9 and TRBJ2-1 gives the whole variable domain DTGVSQNPRHKITKRGQNVTFRCDPISEHNRLYWYRQTLGQGPEFLTYFQNEAQLEKSRLLSDRFSAERPKGSFSTLEIQRTEQGDSAMYLCASTASGSNEQFFGPGTRLTVL.

The chain combines TRBV19 with TRBJ1-1; D uncertain. The CDR3 has 14 amino acids. V gave up 7 bases and J gave up 0 bases, with 12 bases separating them. Germline V gene sequence: CDR1 LNHDA, CDR2 SQIVND (reference sequence). CDR3 sequence reads: CASTRAVLNTEAFF. Here the CDR3 DNA reads TGTGCCAGTACTAGGGCCGTGTTGAACACTGAAGCTTTCTTT.

The chain carries TRBV7-2 and TRBJ2-3; D is possibly TRBD1 (6 bases). Germline V gives CDR1 SGHTA, CDR2 FQGNSA. This CDR3 is built from 15 residues. Trimming removed 5 bases from V and 0 bases from J, with 12 bases in between. The CDR3 nucleotides read TGTGCCAGCAGCCCAAACGGACAGAGCACAGATACGCAGTATTTT. The encoded protein is CASSPNGQSTDTQYF.

This sequence joins TRBV6-4 and TRBJ2-3, with 10 bases matching TRBD1. After removal of 3 bases from V and 3 bases from J, the junction contained 3 bases not matched to a gene. The CDR3 totals 15 residues. The germline CDR1 and CDR2 sequences are MRHNA and SNTAGT. Here the CDR3 DNA reads TGTGCCAGCAGTGAAGGACAGGGGGTGACAGATACGCAGTATTTT. Protein product: CASSEGQGVTDTQYF.

This clone appeared once. The CDR3 reads CASSKRDRGRETQYF. CDR3 DNA sequence: TGTGCCAGCAGTAAAAGGGACAGGGGGCGAGAGACCCAGTACTTC. The rearrangement uses TRBV6-5 and TRBJ2-5; TRBD1 matches 12 bases. The CDR3 covers 15 residues. The J segment lost 4 bases and the V segment lost 5 bases, leaving 5 bases of the junction unmatched. CDR1 and CDR2 from the germline V gene are MNHEY and SVGAGI.

This chain links TRBV3-1 (or the pseudogene TRBV3-2) with TRBJ1-1; possibly TRBD1 for D (5 bases). The CDR3 length is 15 residues. V gave up 4 bases and J gave up 1 base, with 13 bases separating them. Germline V gives CDR1 LGHDT, CDR2 YNNKEL (reference sequence). The CDR3 DNA reads as TGTGCCAGCAGCCGAACTTCTCAGGGGAACACTGAAGCTTTCTTT. Translated, it gives CASSRTSQGNTEAFF.

The V call is TRBV10-3, the J call TRBJ2-7, with 7 nucleotides matching TRBD2. Germline trimming cut 6 bases from V and 4 bases from J; bases unmatched to any gene: 6. The CDR3 loop spans 13 amino acids. Per the germline V gene, CDR1 is ENHRY and CDR2 is SYGVKD. This CDR3 reads CAISQRERYEQYF. The CDR3 DNA follows: TGTGCCATCAGCCAGCGGGAAAGGTACGAGCAGTACTTC.

This clone was seen a few times. The chain uses TRBV7-6 and TRBJ2-5; D gene unclear. V was trimmed by 2 bases and J by 5 bases, leaving 9 bases between them. CDR1 is SGHVS and CDR2 is FNYEAQ in the germline V gene. The CDR3 spans 13 residues. The CDR3, as DNA: TGTGCCAGCAGCTTATCTTTAGGGGAGACCCAGTACTTC. Translated, it gives CASSLSLGETQYF.

This chain connects TRBV9 to TRBJ2-2; D not resolved. V was pared by 0 bases and J by 4 bases, with 13 bases between. Germline V gives CDR1 SGDLS, CDR2 YYNGEE. This CDR3 is built from 16 residues. The CDR3 loop is CASSVVANPLTGELFF. The CDR3 DNA reads TGTGCCAGCAGCGTAGTGGCTAATCCCCTCACCGGGGAGCTGTTTTTT.

The chain has TRBV6-5 and TRBJ1-5; D is perhaps TRBD1 (5 bases). The V gene's germline CDR1 is MNHEY and CDR2 SVGAGI. Trimming removed 4 bases at V and 3 bases at J, with 10 bases between. CDR3 length: 14 amino acids. CDR3 loop: CASSFGTSNQPQHF. DNA of the CDR3: TGTGCCAGCAGTTTTGGGACTTCCAATCAGCCCCAGCATTTT.

The chain uses TRBV2 and TRBJ1-3; no clear D gene. V was shortened by 5 bases and J by 0 bases, with 11 bases between the two germline ends. Per the germline V gene, CDR1 is SNHLY and CDR2 is FYNNEI. The CDR3 is made up of 15 amino acids. The CDR3 coding sequence is TGTGCCAGCAGTCACGGACGGAGCTCTGGAAACACCATATATTTT. It specifies CASSHGRSSGNTIYF.

This chain joins TRBV19 and TRBJ1-1, with D maybe TRBD1 (5 bases). The CDR3 has 16 residues. V lost 5 bases and J lost 1, with 17 bases in between. Germline-derived CDR1 and CDR2 are LNHDA and SQIVND (reference sequence). The CDR3 bases are TGTGCCAGTAGTCGTGAGACAGACACCACGAACACTGAAGCTTTCTTT. Protein: CASSRETDTTNTEAFF.

This sequence joins TRBV3-1 (or the pseudogene TRBV3-2) and TRBJ1-6; the D is unclear. Trimming shortened V by 3 bases and J by 11 bases, and 11 bases separated the two germline ends. Germline lookup yields CDR1 LGHDT and CDR2 YNNKEL (reference sequence). This CDR3 contains 13 residues. The CDR3 is CASSHGESAPLHF. The CDR3 bases are TGTGCCAGCAGCCATGGGGAAAGTGCACCCCTCCACTTT.

This clone was observed once. The chain joins TRBV5-1 to TRBJ2-1; D is perhaps TRBD2 (9 bases). The CDR3 is 19 residues long. The germline gives CDR1 SGHRS, CDR2 YFSETQ. The V end was cut by 7 bases, the J end by 8 bases, with 34 bases between. CDR3 region: CASGGPQGASGGRGYEQFF. As DNA, the CDR3 is TGCGCCAGCGGGGGCCCGCAGGGGGCAAGTGGCGGGAGGGGCTATGAGCAGTTCTTC. Full variable domain (outside the CDR3, taken from reference TRBV5-1 and TRBJ2-1): KAGVTQTPRYLIKTRGQQVTLSCSPISGHRSVSWYQQTPGQGLQFLFEYFSETQRNKGNFPGRFSGRQFSNSRSEMNVSTLELGDSALYLCASGGPQGASGGRGYEQFFGPGTRLTVL.

The chain carries TRBV6-1 and TRBJ2-3; D call uncertain. The CDR3 extends over 13 amino acids. V dropped 3 bases and J dropped 2 bases, with 6 bases sitting between them. Germline V gene sequence: CDR1 MNHNS, CDR2 SASEGT. The CDR3 coding sequence is TGTGCCAGCAGTGATGGGGACACAGATACGCAGTATTTT. It codes for CASSDGDTDTQYF.

The genes are TRBV30 and TRBJ1-6; 7 bases are shared with TRBD1. Germline loops: CDR1 GTSNPN, CDR2 SVGIG (reference sequence). V shed 2 bases, J shed 7 bases, and the junction held 11 bases outside the gene matches. CDR3 length equals 16 residues. CDR3 amino acids: CAWSPHQTGRNSPLHF. For the CDR3, the DNA is TGTGCCTGGAGTCCTCATCAGACAGGGAGAAATTCACCCCTCCACTTT.

The V call is TRBV7-2, the J call TRBJ1-5; D uncertain. V was cut by 1 base and J by 7 bases, with 5 bases left in between. Germline V CDR1 and CDR2: SGHTA, FQGNSA. This CDR3 has 12 residues. The CDR3 loop is CASSLGPQPQHF. CDR3 nucleotides: TGTGCCAGCAGCTTAGGACCGCAGCCCCAGCATTTT.

This chain links TRBV28 with TRBJ2-3; 9 nucleotides line up with TRBD2. Germline values: CDR1 MDHEN, CDR2 SYDVKM. The length of the CDR3 is 16 residues. The V gene end was trimmed by 8 bases and the J gene end by 2 bases; junction bases not matched to a gene: 11. CDR3 DNA sequence: TGTGCCAGCCCCCCTAGCGGGAACGGGGTCACAGATACGCAGTATTTT. This sequence encodes CASPPSGNGVTDTQYF.

This clone was seen only a few times. The chain carries TRBV5-1 and TRBJ2-2, with a tentative D call TRBD1 (5 bases). The V and J ends lost 1 base and 3 bases respectively, with 10 bases between them. The length of the CDR3 is 15 residues. CDR1 is SGHRS and CDR2 is YFSETQ in the germline V gene. In nucleotides, the CDR3 is TGCGCCAGCAGCTTGAGTGACAGATACACCGGGGAGCTGTTTTTT. Amino acids: CASSLSDRYTGELFF.

This clone has just one count. The genes are TRBV2 and TRBJ1-5; D is unresolved. Germline V gives CDR1 SNHLY, CDR2 FYNNEI. The V end lost 4 bases, the J end lost 0 bases, and 7 bases lay between the germline ends. The CDR3 loop spans 14 amino acids. Here the CDR3 DNA reads TGTGCCAGCAGTGTACAGACTAGCAATCAGCCCCAGCATTTT. Its protein product is CASSVQTSNQPQHF.

The gene calls are TRBV19 and TRBJ2-3, with D tentatively TRBD2 (6 bases). Germline assignment: CDR1 LNHDA and CDR2 SQIVND (reference sequence). With 7 bases removed from V and 0 bases from J, the gap between germline ends came to 11 bases. The CDR3 covers 14 residues. The CDR3 DNA is TGTGCCAGTAATTCGGCGGGAAGCACAGATACGCAGTATTTT. It codes for CASNSAGSTDTQYF.

The rearrangement uses TRBV9 and TRBJ2-1; 9 bases line up with TRBD2. Germline CDR1 and CDR2: SGDLS and YYNGEE. Unmatched junction bases numbered 7, after V lost 4 bases and J lost 8 bases. There are 14 residues in the CDR3. CDR3 protein: CASSRREGQYEQFF. CDR3 sequence (DNA): TGTGCCAGCAGCCGGCGGGAGGGTCAATATGAGCAGTTCTTC.

J is TRBJ1-2 and V is TRBV12-3 or TRBV12-4; the D is unclear. The CDR3 covers 13 residues. Between the trimmed V and J ends, which lost 6 bases and 8 bases, there was a span of 16 bases. In nucleotides, the CDR3 is TGTGCCAGCAGGACGACGGAACCTGGCGGCTACACCTTC. This sequence encodes CASRTTEPGGYTF.

The J gene is TRBJ2-1, the V gene TRBV3-1 (or the pseudogene TRBV3-2), with D perhaps TRBD2 (5 bases). Germline V CDR1 and CDR2: LGHDT, YNNKEL (reference sequence). The CDR3 contains 15 residues. V lost 4 bases and J lost 9, with 19 bases in between. CDR3 amino acids: CASSPVLAQLLEQFF. The DNA for the CDR3 is TGTGCCAGCAGCCCAGTCCTAGCCCAACTTCTTGAGCAGTTCTTC.

The chain carries TRBV5-4 and TRBJ1-6; possibly TRBD1 for D (5 bases). The CDR3 length is 16 residues. V was clipped by 2 bases and J by 2 bases, with 11 bases between them. Germline CDR1 and CDR2: SGHNT and YYREEE (reference sequence). For the CDR3, the DNA is TGTGCCAGCAGCTTTAACTCAGGGACCTATAATTCACCCCTCCACTTT. This translates into CASSFNSGTYNSPLHF.

This chain links TRBV24-1 with TRBJ2-1; the match to TRBD2 covers 12 bases. Per the germline V gene, CDR1 is KGHDR and CDR2 is SFDVKD. J gave up 8 bases and V 1 base, and 8 bases lay outside the gene matches. The CDR3 extends over 17 amino acids. This chain's CDR3 is CATSDFPSGRAVDEQFF. The CDR3 DNA reads as TGTGCCACCAGTGATTTCCCTAGCGGGAGGGCCGTGGATGAGCAGTTCTTC.

Comments on this clone: Other DNA sequences in the same sample also yield this CDR3. V gene TRBV15 combines with J gene TRBJ2-5; 9 nucleotides line up with TRBD1. This CDR3 is built from 14 residues. V shed 3 bases, J shed 2 bases, and the junction held 1 base outside the gene matches. The germline V gene encodes CDR1 LNHNV and CDR2 YYDKDF (reference sequence). CDR3 sequence reads: CATSRDRGQETQYF. CDR3 coding DNA: TGTGCCACCAGCAGGGACAGGGGACAAGAGACCCAGTACTTC. The entire variable domain, with the rest obtained from reference TRBV15 and TRBJ2-5, is as follows: DAMVIQNPRYQVTQFGKPVTLSCSQTLNHNVMYWYQQKSSQAPKLLFHYYDKDFNNEADTPDNFQSRRPNTSFCFLDIRSPGLGDTAMYLCATSRDRGQETQYFGPGTRLLVL.

This chain connects TRBV7-3 to TRBJ2-5, with D perhaps TRBD2 (6 bases). CDR3 size: 13 residues. The germline V and J ends were trimmed by 3 bases and 7 bases, with 12 bases remaining between them. Germline CDR1 reads SGHTA; CDR2 reads FQGTGA. CDR3 sequence (DNA): TGTGCCAGCAGCTTGGTCCCCGGGGGGACCCAGTACTTC. Translating gives CASSLVPGGTQYF.

The V gene is TRBV27, the J gene TRBJ2-7; TRBD1 agrees at 8 bases. This CDR3 region has 14 residues. V lost 6 bases to trimming and J lost 5 bases; unmatched junction nucleotides: 9. The germline gives CDR1 MNHEY, CDR2 SMNVEV (reference sequence). CDR3 in amino acids: CASSPRQGRNEQYF. CDR3 nucleotide sequence: TGTGCCAGCAGCCCCCGACAGGGGAGAAACGAGCAGTACTTC.